Listed below are T cell receptor beta chains from one sample, sequenced in a study of blood T cell repertoires in COVID-19. Some clones are missing from TCRdb's copy, which holds only in-frame ones; the method was immunoSEQ multiplex PCR. Of 170,000 or so clones listed, approximately 87% are singletons. Sequences were obtained from peripheral blood. All receptors come from a woman aged 18-35 years who had recovered from COVID-19. The CDR3 runs from the conserved cysteine through the conserved F or W. D genes are given only for firm matches. Clone sizes are given selectively: once, few, many, or a class where the clone is expanded.

j_gene,d_gene,abundance,v_gene,CDR3nt,CDR3aa
TRBJ1-1,TRBD1,-,TRBV19,TGTGCCAGTAGTATTTTCGGACAGGGGGCGCGAAAAACTGAAGCTTTCTTT,CASSIFGQGARKTEAFF
TRBJ2-3,TRBD2,once,TRBV19,TGTGCCACCGCCATTGGGCGGGGGAGAGATACGCAGTATTTT,CATAIGRGRDTQYF
TRBJ1-2,-,-,TRBV6-4,TGTGCCAGCAGTGACTCGGACAGTGGCAATTTTCCCGGCTACACCTTC,CASSDSDSGNFPGYTF
TRBJ1-1,-,-,TRBV7-2,TGTGCCAGCAGCTTATCTACAGGGACGACTGAAGCTTTCTTT,CASSLSTGTTEAFF
TRBJ2-7,-,-,TRBV3-1/TRBV3-2,TGTGCCAGCAGTGGCTGGAGGACGGGATGGGAGCAGTACTTC,CASSGWRTGWEQYF
TRBJ2-2,TRBD2,-,TRBV10-3,TGTGCCATCAGTGCGCTAGCGGGGAACACCGGGGAGCTGTTTTTT,CAISALAGNTGELFF
TRBJ1-5,-,-,TRBV5-5,TGTGCCAGCAGCCCAGAGGACACGGATAGCAATCAGCCCCAGCATTTT,CASSPEDTDSNQPQHF
TRBJ1-2,-,-,TRBV23-1,TGCGCCAGCAGTCACTCCTATGGCTACACCTTC,CASSHSYGYTF
TRBJ1-1,-,-,TRBV4-1,TGCGCCAGCAAAGCAGGGTTGGCCACTGAAGCTTTCTTT,CASKAGLATEAFF
TRBJ2-3,-,-,TRBV11-3,TGTGCCAGCAGCTTAGTGCGCGGCACAGATACGCAGTATTTT,CASSLVRGTDTQYF
TRBJ1-3,TRBD1,-,TRBV7-9,TGTGCCAGCACCCAGGGGGCGTCTGGAAACACCATATATTTT,CASTQGASGNTIYF
TRBJ2-7,TRBD1,-,TRBV5-1,TGCGCCAGCAGCTCGACAGGGATGAGCTCCTACGAGCAGTACTTC,CASSSTGMSSYEQYF
TRBJ2-1,TRBD2,-,TRBV7-6,TGTGCCAGCAGCTTAGCCGCTAGCGGGGGGGCCATGGATGAGCAGTTCTTC,CASSLAASGGAMDEQFF
TRBJ1-1,-,-,TRBV6-5,TGTGCCAGCAGCCGTACCACAGGGAACACTGAAGCTTTCTTT,CASSRTTGNTEAFF
TRBJ1-2,-,few,TRBV5-4,TGTGCCAGCAGCCCGCAGGCCAACTATGGCTACACCTTC,CASSPQANYGYTF
TRBJ2-4,-,-,TRBV6-2/TRBV6-3,TGTGCCAGCAGTGCAGACATGCTAGCCAAAAACATTCAGTACTTC,CASSADMLAKNIQYF
TRBJ1-2,-,-,TRBV5-1,TGCGCCAGCAGCTTGGGAGGGAGAGGCTACACCTTC,CASSLGGRGYTF
TRBJ1-4,TRBD1,-,TRBV29-1,TGCAGCGCTGGGGACAGGGGCACTAATGAAAAACTGTTTTTT,CSAGDRGTNEKLFF
TRBJ1-4,TRBD1,-,TRBV3-1/TRBV3-2,TGTGCCAGCAGCCCAGGGACAGGGTGGGATGAAAAACTGTTTTTT,CASSPGTGWDEKLFF
TRBJ1-5,-,few,TRBV20-1,TGCAGTGCTAGAGACGGGCAGCCCCAGCATTTT,CSARDGQPQHF
TRBJ1-1,TRBD1,-,TRBV7-9,TGTGCCAGCAGCCTGGGACAGGTGAACACTGAAGCTTTCTTT,CASSLGQVNTEAFF
TRBJ2-3,TRBD2,-,TRBV5-4,TGTGCCAGCAGCTTGGAACTAGCGGGAGGGGCAGATACGCAGTATTTT,CASSLELAGGADTQYF
TRBJ1-6,-,-,TRBV29-1,TGCAGCGTTAGGACAGACTATAATTCACCCCTCCACTTT,CSVRTDYNSPLHF
TRBJ2-5,TRBD1,-,TRBV7-9,TGTGCCAGCAGCTTAGTTAGGACAGGGTTAGAGACCCAGTACTTC,CASSLVRTGLETQYF
TRBJ2-5,-,few,TRBV7-2,TGTGCCAGCAGCCCCGGGGAGGACTACCGGATTGTTGACCAAGAGACCCAGTACTTC,CASSPGEDYRIVDQETQYF
TRBJ2-1,TRBD2,-,TRBV30,TGTGCCTTGGGACTAGCGGGGCCGAGCTCCTACAATGAGCAGTTCTTC,CALGLAGPSSYNEQFF
TRBJ1-4,-,-,TRBV19,TGTGCCAGCACAACAGGGAAGGCTGAAAAACTGTTTTTT,CASTTGKAEKLFF
TRBJ1-4,TRBD1,-,TRBV4-1,TGCGCCAGCAGCCGATCGACAGGGCTGGATGAAAAACTGTTTTTT,CASSRSTGLDEKLFF
TRBJ2-1,TRBD2,-,TRBV11-3,TGTGCCAGCAGCTTAGTCAGAACTAGCGGCCCAAGAACCGACAATGAGCAGTTCTTC,CASSLVRTSGPRTDNEQFF
TRBJ2-1,-,-,TRBV7-6,TGTGCCAGCAGCTTATACTATGAGCAGTTCTTC,CASSLYYEQFF
TRBJ1-3,TRBD1,-,TRBV6-5,TGTGCCAGCAGTTCGGACAGGAGTGGAAACACCATATATTTT,CASSSDRSGNTIYF
TRBJ2-2,TRBD1,-,TRBV18,TGTGCCAGCACCTTACAGGGGGCGCATAACACCGGGGAGCTGTTTTTT,CASTLQGAHNTGELFF
TRBJ2-3,-,-,TRBV25-1,TGTGCCAGCAGTGAGGGAGGCTATTCCACAGATACGCAGTATTTT,CASSEGGYSTDTQYF
TRBJ2-7,-,few,TRBV7-3,TGTGCCAGCAGCTTAGAGAGGGGGACCTACGAGCAGTACTTC,CASSLERGTYEQYF
TRBJ1-3,-,-,TRBV4-2,TGTGCCAGCAGCCAAGTCGGACAGGGAAACACCATATATTTT,CASSQVGQGNTIYF
TRBJ2-1,TRBD2,-,TRBV24-1,TGTGCCACCAGTGATCCTAGAGCGGGAGGGCCTTACAATGAGCAGTTCTTC,CATSDPRAGGPYNEQFF
TRBJ1-5,TRBD1,-,TRBV18,TGTGCCAGCTCACCACGCCCGACAGGGGACAACAATCAGCCCCAGCATTTT,CASSPRPTGDNNQPQHF
TRBJ2-3,-,-,TRBV6-5,TGTGCCAGCAGTTACAGGGGAGATACGCAGTATTTT,CASSYRGDTQYF
TRBJ2-4,TRBD2,-,TRBV7-2,TGTGCCAGCAGCTTATACCCGCTAGCGGGGCTAGCCAAAAACATTCAGTACTTC,CASSLYPLAGLAKNIQYF
TRBJ1-5,-,-,TRBV19,TGTGCCAGTACCTTGACAGCGCCAGGTCAGCCCCAGCATTTT,CASTLTAPGQPQHF
TRBJ1-4,TRBD1,-,TRBV19,TGTGCCAGTAGTTTGCGGACAGGGGGTGGTGAAAAACTGTTTTTT,CASSLRTGGGEKLFF